The subject of this entry is one T cell receptor (beta chain). Its specificity is unknown. Germline loops: CDR1 SGHDN, CDR2 FVKESK. V was cut by 3 bases and J by 7 bases, with 15 bases left in between. CDR3 length: 14 residues. The data belong to a study of Ad26.COV2.S vaccination and SARS-CoV-2 variants. Study-level information: Donor joined the COV1001 Ad26.COV2.S trial arm. Participants got Ad26.COV2.S intramuscularly, once or twice 56 days apart. The study's findings and limits: The study found similar non-spike TCR breadth in vaccine and placebo recipients.

Sequencing used immunoSEQ multiplex PCR; TCRdb keeps in-frame clones, though not all of them. The sample consists of some 340,000 clones, around four fifths of them appearing once. Treatment denoted: 15 to 20 received Ad26.COV2.S at low or high dose, single or two shots; 5 received placebo; per-sample allocation not given. Day 63 following the first vaccine or placebo injection was when the samples were taken. This specimen was peripheral blood, taken in a trial of Ad26.COV2.S vaccine versus placebo. This sequence was found in a person between 18 and 59 years old who received the Ad26.COV2.S COVID-19 vaccine or a placebo. V and J are TRBV14 and TRBJ1-1, with D possibly being TRBD1 (6 bases). The CDR3: CASSHEQTGCEAFF. The DNA for the CDR3 is TGTGCCAGCAGCCATGAGCAGACAGGCTGTGAAGCTTTCTTT. Supplemented by reference TRBV14 and TRBJ1-1, the full variable domain reads EAGVTQFPSHSVIEKGQTVTLRCDPISGHDNLYWYRRVMGKEIKFLLHFVKESKQDESGMPNNRFLAERTGGTYSTLKVQPAELEDSGVYFCASSHEQTGCEAFFGQGTRLTVV.